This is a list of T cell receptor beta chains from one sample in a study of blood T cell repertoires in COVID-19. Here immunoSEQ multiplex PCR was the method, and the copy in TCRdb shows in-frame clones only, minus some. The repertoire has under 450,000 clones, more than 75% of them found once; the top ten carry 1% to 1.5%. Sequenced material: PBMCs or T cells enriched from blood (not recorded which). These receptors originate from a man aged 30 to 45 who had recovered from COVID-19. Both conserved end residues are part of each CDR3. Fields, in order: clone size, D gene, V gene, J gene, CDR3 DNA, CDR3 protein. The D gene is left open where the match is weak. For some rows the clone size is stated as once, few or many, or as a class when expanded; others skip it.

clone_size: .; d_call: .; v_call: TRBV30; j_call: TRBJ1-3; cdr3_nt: TGTGCCTGGAGCTCCGGGATTGTGGGGGGAAACACCATATATTTT; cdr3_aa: CAWSSGIVGGNTIYF
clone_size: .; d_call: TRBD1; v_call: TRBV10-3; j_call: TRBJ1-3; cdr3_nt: TGTGCCAGCGTGCGGAAGACAGGGGTGTCTGGAAACACCATATATTTT; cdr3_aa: CASVRKTGVSGNTIYF
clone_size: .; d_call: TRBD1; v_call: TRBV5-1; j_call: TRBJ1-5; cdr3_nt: TGCGCCAGCAGCTTGGGCCCGACAGGGGATCAGCCCCAGCATTTT; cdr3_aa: CASSLGPTGDQPQHF
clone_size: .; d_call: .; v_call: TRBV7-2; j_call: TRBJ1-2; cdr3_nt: TGTGCCAGCAGCTTAGCGGGAGGTCATGCTAACTATGGCTACACCTTC; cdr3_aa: CASSLAGGHANYGYTF
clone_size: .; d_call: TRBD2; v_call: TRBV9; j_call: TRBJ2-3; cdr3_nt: TGTGCCAGCAGCGTTGGCGGGGGGCCTAGCACAGATACGCAGTATTTT; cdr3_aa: CASSVGGGPSTDTQYF
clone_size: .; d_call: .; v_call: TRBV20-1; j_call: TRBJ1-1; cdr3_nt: TGCAGTGCTGGCCGGGAGACTGAAGCTTTCTTT; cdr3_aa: CSAGRETEAFF
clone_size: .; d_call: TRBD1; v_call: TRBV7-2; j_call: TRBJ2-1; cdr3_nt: TGTGCCAGCAGCTTACTCCCCCCAGGGACAGGGGGGAATGAGCAGTTCTTC; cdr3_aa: CASSLLPPGTGGNEQFF
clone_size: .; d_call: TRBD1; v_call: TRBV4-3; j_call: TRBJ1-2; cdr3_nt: TGCGCCAGCAGCCCGGGACAGTTTAACTATGGCTACACCTTC; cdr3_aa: CASSPGQFNYGYTF
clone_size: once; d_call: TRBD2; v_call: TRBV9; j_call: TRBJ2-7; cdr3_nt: TGTGCCAGCAGCGTATGGGAGGGAACCTACGAGCAGTACTTC; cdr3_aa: CASSVWEGTYEQYF
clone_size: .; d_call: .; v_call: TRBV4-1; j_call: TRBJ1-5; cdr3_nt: TGCGCCAGCAGCCAAGGGGTTCAGGGTCGACAGCCCCAGCATTTT; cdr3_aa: CASSQGVQGRQPQHF
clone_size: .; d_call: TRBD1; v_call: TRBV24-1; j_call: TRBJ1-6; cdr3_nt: TGTGCCACCAGTGATTTCCTCCCCCGCACAGGGGGTAATTCACCCCTCCACTTT; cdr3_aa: CATSDFLPRTGGNSPLHF
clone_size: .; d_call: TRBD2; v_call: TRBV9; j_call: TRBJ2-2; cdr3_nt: TGTGCCAGCAGCGTAGTAGTGGGGGGGACCGGGGAGCTGTTTTTT; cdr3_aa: CASSVVVGGTGELFF
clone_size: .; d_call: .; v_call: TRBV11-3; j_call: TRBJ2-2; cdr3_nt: TGTGCCAGCAGCTTAGGATCAAGGCCGGGACTCACCGGGGAGCTGTTTTTT; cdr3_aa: CASSLGSRPGLTGELFF
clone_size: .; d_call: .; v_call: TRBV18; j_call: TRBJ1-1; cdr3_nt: TGTGCCAGCTCACAGGGGCTATTCACTGAAGCTTTCTTT; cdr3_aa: CASSQGLFTEAFF
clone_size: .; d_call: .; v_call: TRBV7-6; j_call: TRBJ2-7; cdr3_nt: TGTGCCAGCAGCTCCGGACAAGGGGCCTACGAGCAGTACTTC; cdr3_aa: CASSSGQGAYEQYF
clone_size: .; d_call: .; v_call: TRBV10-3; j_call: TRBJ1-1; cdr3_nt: TGTGCCACCTCCGCCCGTGGGCAGTCTGAAGCTTTCTTT; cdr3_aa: CATSARGQSEAFF